Here is one T cell receptor (beta chain) with its context. What it binds is not known. The same CDR3 can be traced to other DNA sequences in this sample. This entry is derived from a study of ipilimumab plus nivolumab after autologous stem cell transplantation. Turning to the study itself: The DLBCL group included primary refractory and relapsed cases.

Findings and limits, study-wide: Per the authors, repertoire, Treg and microbiota data justify further study.

Sequencing used immunoSEQ multiplex PCR; TCRdb keeps in-frame clones, though not all of them. The sample includes under 20,000 clones, roughly 84% of them seen just once. The CDR3 consists of 15 residues. V was pared by 1 base and J by 0 bases, with 2 bases of the junction left unmatched. Germline CDR1 and CDR2: SGHRS and YFSETQ. Sequenced here: PBMCs, sampled in a trial of ipilimumab plus nivolumab as post-transplant consolidation. The receptor was isolated from a male donor with diffuse large B-cell lymphoma. The chain carries TRBV5-1 and TRBJ2-3, with 7 bases lining up with TRBD2. The CDR3 protein is CASSLLAESTDTQYF. In nucleotides, the CDR3 is TGCGCCAGCAGCTTGCTAGCGGAAAGCACAGATACGCAGTATTTT.